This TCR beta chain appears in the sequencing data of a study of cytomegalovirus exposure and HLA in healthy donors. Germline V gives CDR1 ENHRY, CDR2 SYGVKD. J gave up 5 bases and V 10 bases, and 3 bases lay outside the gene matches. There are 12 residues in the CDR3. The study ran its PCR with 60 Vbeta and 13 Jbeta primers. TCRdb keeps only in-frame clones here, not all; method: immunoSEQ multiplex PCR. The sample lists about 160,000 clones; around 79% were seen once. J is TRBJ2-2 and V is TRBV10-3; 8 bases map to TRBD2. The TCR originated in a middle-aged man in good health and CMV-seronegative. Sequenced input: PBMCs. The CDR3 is CANRGGTGELFF. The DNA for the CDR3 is TGTGCCAACCGGGGGGGGACCGGGGAGCTGTTTTTT.